Listed below are T cell receptor beta chains from one sample, sequenced in a study of blood T cells in healthy people across ages. Via MiXCR, TCRdb re-called the 5' RACE reads, giving one row per CDR3 protein. The top ten clones hold roughly 2% of a sample with roughly 1,800,000 distinct CDR3 sequences, about 49% of them seen once. The sequenced sample was blood. The receptors come from a woman in her 40s in good health. CDR3s include the opening cysteine and the closing phenylalanine or tryptophan. The order of the fields is D gene, V gene, J gene, clone size, CDR3 protein, CDR3 DNA. The D gene is left open where the match is weak. Size values are once, few and many counts, or a class for expanded clones, and some rows have none.

.	TRBV5-1	TRBJ2-3	few	CASTSGLSTMDTQYF	TGCGCCAGCACGTCCGGACTTAGCACTATGGATACGCAGTATTTT
.	TRBV5-4	TRBJ1-5	.	CVSSSQGSHQPQHF	TGTGTCAGCAGCTCCCAGGGGTCGCATCAGCCCCAGCATTTT
TRBD2	TRBV5-1	TRBJ2-7	.	CASSLDLAGGSYEQYF	TGCGCCAGCAGCTTGGATCTAGCGGGGGGATCCTACGAGCAGTACTTC
TRBD2	TRBV7-2	TRBJ2-5	.	CASSWTSGGYQETQYF	TGTGCCAGCAGCTGGACTAGCGGGGGGTACCAAGAGACCCAGTACTTC
.	TRBV6-2/TRBV6-3	TRBJ2-1	few	CASSSPLRGRYNEQFF	TGTGCCAGCTCTTCCCCCCTACGGGGGCGCTACAATGAGCAGTTCTTC
.	TRBV14	TRBJ2-1	.	CASSLVGASEQFF	TGTGCCAGCAGCCTGGTTGGGGCAAGTGAGCAGTTCTTC
TRBD2	TRBV7-8	TRBJ2-1	.	CASSLMRTSENEQFF	TGTGCCAGCAGCTTAATGAGGACTAGCGAGAATGAGCAGTTCTTC
TRBD1	TRBV4-1	TRBJ2-7	.	CASSQPPGQGWHEQYF	TGCGCCAGCAGCCAACCTCCGGGACAGGGTTGGCACGAGCAGTACTTC
TRBD1	TRBV29-1	TRBJ2-5	few	CSVEAGTGAPQETQYF	TGCAGCGTTGAAGCCGGGACAGGGGCTCCCCAAGAGACCCAGTACTTC
.	TRBV12-3/TRBV12-4	TRBJ1-2	.	CASGRGQGIYGYTF	TGTGCCAGCGGACGCGGCCAGGGGATCTATGGCTACACCTTC
.	TRBV5-8	TRBJ2-3	.	CASSNFVESTDTQYF	TGTGCCAGCAGCAACTTTGTAGAGAGCACAGATACGCAGTATTTT
TRBD1	TRBV7-2	TRBJ2-6	.	CASSSQTGGVLPGANVLTF	TGTGCCAGCAGCTCTCAGACAGGGGGCGTGCTTCCTGGGGCCAACGTCCTGACTTTC
TRBD2	TRBV18	TRBJ2-1	.	CASVQTSGEGEQFF	TGTGCCAGCGTCCAGACTAGCGGGGAAGGTGAGCAGTTCTTC
TRBD1	TRBV29-1	TRBJ1-1	.	CSVHPRRQGVMNTEAFF	TGCAGCGTTCACCCAAGACGACAGGGCGTGATGAACACTGAAGCTTTCTTT
TRBD1	TRBV20-1	TRBJ1-1	.	CSARAGGTEAFF	TGCAGTGCTAGAGCAGGGGGGACTGAAGCTTTCTTT
.	TRBV24-1	TRBJ2-1	.	CATSEHGGDNYNEQFF	TGTGCCACCAGTGAACATGGAGGGGACAATTACAATGAGCAGTTCTTC
.	TRBV11-2	TRBJ1-1	.	CASSLSSLEFGNTEAFF	TGTGCCAGCAGCTTAAGCTCCCTTGAGTTCGGGAACACTGAAGCTTTCTTT
TRBD2	TRBV20-1	TRBJ2-7	few	CSARDIAGSYEQYF	TGCAGTGCTAGAGACATAGCGGGATCGTACGAGCAGTACTTC
TRBD1	TRBV11-2	TRBJ2-5	.	CASSWTGGSQEQYF	TGTGCCAGCAGCTGGACAGGGGGTTCGCAAGAGCAGTACTTC
.	TRBV6-2/TRBV6-3	TRBJ2-5	few	CASSYPNWPVGTQYF	TGTGCCAGCAGTTACCCCAATTGGCCGGTGGGGACCCAGTACTTC
.	TRBV11-2	TRBJ2-1	.	CASSLGTERLNEQFF	TGTGCCAGCAGCCTTGGGACGGAACGCCTCAATGAGCAGTTCTTC
.	TRBV20-1	TRBJ2-7	few	CSASPDSYEQYF	TGCAGTGCCTCCCCGGACTCCTACGAGCAGTACTTC
TRBD1	TRBV14	TRBJ2-3	few	CASSQGTGSSTDTQYF	TGTGCCAGCAGCCAAGGGACAGGGTCTAGCACAGATACGCAGTATTTT
TRBD1	TRBV18	TRBJ2-7	once	CASFRDRGRNEQYF	TGTGCCAGCTTCCGGGACAGGGGGCGGAACGAGCAGTACTTC
.	TRBV29-1	TRBJ1-2	.	CSVEKPRSYGYTF	TGCAGCGTTGAGAAACCCCGCAGCTATGGCTACACCTTC
.	TRBV28	TRBJ2-5	.	CASSLQGSGEYNEQYF	TGTGCCAGCAGTCTCCAAGGGAGCGGAGAGTACAATGAGCAGTACTTC
.	TRBV7-9	TRBJ2-1	few	CASVVKGYNEQFF	TGTGCCAGCGTAGTAAAGGGGTACAATGAGCAGTTCTTC
TRBD1	TRBV4-2	TRBJ2-7	once	CASSQDRTGEGYEQYF	TGTGCCAGCAGCCAAGATCGGACAGGGGAAGGCTACGAGCAGTACTTC
TRBD2	TRBV20-1	TRBJ2-7	few	CSAREASGVFYEQYF	TGCAGTGCTAGAGAGGCTAGCGGGGTTTTTTACGAGCAGTACTTC
TRBD2	TRBV20-1	TRBJ2-7	.	CSARAVGGSHEQYF	TGCAGTGCTAGAGCGGTCGGGGGGTCCCATGAGCAGTACTTC
.	TRBV28	TRBJ1-4	once	CASSAAWVRGEEEKLFF	TGTGCCAGCAGTGCAGCCTGGGTGAGGGGAGAGGAAGAAAAACTGTTTTTT
TRBD1	TRBV29-1	TRBJ2-1	.	CSGRDRGMYGEQFF	TGCAGCGGCCGGGACAGGGGCATGTACGGTGAGCAGTTCTTC
.	TRBV27	TRBJ2-1	.	CASSLKQAEVYNEQFF	TGTGCCAGCAGTTTAAAACAGGCAGAAGTATACAATGAGCAGTTCTTC
TRBD1	TRBV29-1	TRBJ2-1	.	CSVPGTGIAEQFF	TGCAGCGTTCCCGGGACAGGGATTGCTGAGCAGTTCTTC
.	TRBV4-1	TRBJ2-1	.	CASSPTRGNEQFF	TGCGCCAGCAGCCCGACTAGGGGGAATGAGCAGTTCTTC
.	TRBV11-2	TRBJ2-7	.	CASSHSQGAEQYF	TGTGCCAGCAGCCATAGCCAGGGTGCCGAGCAGTACTTC
.	TRBV5-1	TRBJ2-7	few	CASSLITVSYEQYF	TGCGCCAGCAGCTTAATAACAGTCTCCTACGAGCAGTACTTC
.	TRBV5-5	TRBJ2-7	.	CACSSGGGTTYEQYF	TGTGCCTGCAGCTCAGGAGGGGGCACGACCTACGAGCAGTACTTC
TRBD1	TRBV12-3/TRBV12-4	TRBJ1-5	many	CASSPDRGGNQPQHF	TGTGCCAGCAGCCCGGACAGGGGTGGCAATCAGCCCCAGCATTTT
.	TRBV24-1	TRBJ2-3	.	CATESGYTQYF	TGTGCCACCGAATCCGGTTATACGCAGTATTTT
TRBD2	TRBV28	TRBJ2-5	.	CASSLPKPTSGGKETQYF	TGTGCCAGCAGTTTACCCAAACCGACTAGCGGGGGGAAAGAGACCCAGTACTTC
.	TRBV2	TRBJ2-1	.	CASSADKYNEQFF	TGTGCCAGCAGTGCGGACAAGTACAATGAGCAGTTCTTC
.	TRBV9	TRBJ2-5	.	CASSVARTQETQYF	TGTGCCAGCAGCGTCGCTCGGACCCAAGAGACCCAGTACTTC
.	TRBV5-1	TRBJ2-1	few	CASSLGWGNSYNEQFF	TGCGCCAGCAGCTTGGGGTGGGGAAACTCCTACAATGAGCAGTTCTTC
TRBD2	TRBV6-2/TRBV6-3	TRBJ2-3	.	CASSYSTSGGALDTQYF	TGTGCCAGCAGCTACTCGACTAGCGGGGGAGCCTTGGATACGCAGTATTTT
.	TRBV19	TRBJ2-3	.	CASSIMAGRTDTQYF	TGTGCCAGTAGTATTATGGCAGGGCGCACAGATACGCAGTATTTT
TRBD2	TRBV20-1	TRBJ2-2	.	CSASRTSGSTGELFF	TGCAGTGCTTCCCGAACTAGCGGCTCTACCGGGGAGCTGTTTTTT
TRBD2	TRBV6-6	TRBJ2-3	few	CASSYGAGGRTDTQYF	TGTGCCAGCAGTTACGGAGCGGGGGGTCGCACAGATACGCAGTATTTT
TRBD1	TRBV20-1	TRBJ2-4	.	CSAKLQGQMREQYF	TGCAGTGCTAAGTTACAGGGGCAGATGAGGGAGCAGTACTTC
.	TRBV28	TRBJ1-5	.	CASSAHPGRGNIKPQHF	TGTGCCAGCAGTGCCCATCCCGGCAGGGGCAATATCAAACCCCAGCATTTT
.	TRBV20-1	TRBJ2-7	.	CSATRDASYEQYF	TGCAGTGCGACGCGGGACGCATCCTACGAGCAGTACTTC